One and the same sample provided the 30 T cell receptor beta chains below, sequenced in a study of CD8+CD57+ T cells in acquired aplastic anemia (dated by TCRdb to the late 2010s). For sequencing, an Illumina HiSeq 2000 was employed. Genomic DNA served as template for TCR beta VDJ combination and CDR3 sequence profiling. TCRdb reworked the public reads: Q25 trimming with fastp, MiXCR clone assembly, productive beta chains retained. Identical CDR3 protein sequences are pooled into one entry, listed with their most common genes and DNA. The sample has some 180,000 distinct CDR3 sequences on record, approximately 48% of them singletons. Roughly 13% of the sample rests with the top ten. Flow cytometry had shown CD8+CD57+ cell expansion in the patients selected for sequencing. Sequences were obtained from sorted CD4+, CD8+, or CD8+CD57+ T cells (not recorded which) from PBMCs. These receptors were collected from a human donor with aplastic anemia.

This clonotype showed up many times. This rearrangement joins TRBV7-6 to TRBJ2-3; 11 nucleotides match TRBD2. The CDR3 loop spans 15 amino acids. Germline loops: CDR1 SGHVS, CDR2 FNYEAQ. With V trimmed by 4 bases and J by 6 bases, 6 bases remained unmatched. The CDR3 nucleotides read TGTGCCAGCAGCTCCGCTAGCGGGGGGTGGGATACGCAGTATTTT. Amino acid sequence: CASSSASGGWDTQYF. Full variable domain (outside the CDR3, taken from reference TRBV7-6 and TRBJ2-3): GAGVSQSPRYKVTKRGQDVALRCDPISGHVSLYWYRQALGQGPEFLTYFNYEAQQDKSGLPNDRFSAERPEGSISTLTIQRTEQRDSAMYRCASSSASGGWDTQYFGPGTRLTVL.

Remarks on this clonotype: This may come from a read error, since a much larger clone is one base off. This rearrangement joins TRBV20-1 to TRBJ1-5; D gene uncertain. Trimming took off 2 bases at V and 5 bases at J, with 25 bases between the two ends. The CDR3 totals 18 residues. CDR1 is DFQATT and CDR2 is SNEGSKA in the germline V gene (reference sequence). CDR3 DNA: TGCAGTGCTAGACCGCCCGGCAGTGAGCTCCCGGGAGATCAGCCCCAGCATTTT. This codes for CSARPPGSELPGDQPQHF.

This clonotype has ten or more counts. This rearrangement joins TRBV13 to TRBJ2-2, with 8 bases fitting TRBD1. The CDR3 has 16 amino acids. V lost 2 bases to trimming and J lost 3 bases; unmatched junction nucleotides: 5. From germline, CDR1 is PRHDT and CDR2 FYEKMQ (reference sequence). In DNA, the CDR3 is TGTGCCAGCAGCTTATACGGGACAGGAGACACCGGGGAGCTGTTTTTT. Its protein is CASSLYGTGDTGELFF.

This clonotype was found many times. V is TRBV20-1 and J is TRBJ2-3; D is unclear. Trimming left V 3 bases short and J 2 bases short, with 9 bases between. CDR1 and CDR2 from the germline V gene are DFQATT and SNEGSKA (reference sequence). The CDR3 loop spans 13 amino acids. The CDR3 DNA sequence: TGCAGTGCTAGGGAGCGTTCCACAGATACGCAGTATTTT. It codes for CSARERSTDTQYF.

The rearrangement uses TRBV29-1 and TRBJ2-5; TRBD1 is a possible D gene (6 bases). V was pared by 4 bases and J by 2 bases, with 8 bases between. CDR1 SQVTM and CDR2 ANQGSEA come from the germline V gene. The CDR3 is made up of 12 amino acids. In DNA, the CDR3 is TGCAGCGTTGGGCAGGGGCAAGAGACCCAGTACTTC. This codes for CSVGQGQETQYF.

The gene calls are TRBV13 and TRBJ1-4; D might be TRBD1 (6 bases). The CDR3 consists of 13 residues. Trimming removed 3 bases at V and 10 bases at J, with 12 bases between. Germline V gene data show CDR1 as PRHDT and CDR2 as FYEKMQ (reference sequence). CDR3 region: CASSLGHGGKLFF. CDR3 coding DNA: TGTGCCAGCAGCTTGGGACATGGTGGAAAACTGTTTTTT.

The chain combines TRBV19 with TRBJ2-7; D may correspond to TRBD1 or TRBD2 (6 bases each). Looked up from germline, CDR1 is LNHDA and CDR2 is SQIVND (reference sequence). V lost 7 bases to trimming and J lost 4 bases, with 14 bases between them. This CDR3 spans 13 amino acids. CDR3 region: CASMAGGEYEQYF. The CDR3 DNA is TGTGCCAGTATGGCCGGGGGCGAATACGAGCAGTACTTC.

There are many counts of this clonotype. CDR3 in amino acids: CSVEPGGENIQYF. CDR3 DNA sequence: TGCAGCGTTGAACCAGGGGGGGAAAACATTCAGTACTTC. The chain recombines TRBV29-1 with TRBJ2-4; D tentatively fits TRBD1 or TRBD2 (7 bases each). Between the trimmed V and J ends, which lost 2 bases and 5 bases, there was a span of 10 bases. Per germline, CDR1 SQVTM and CDR2 ANQGSEA. The CDR3 has 13 amino acids.

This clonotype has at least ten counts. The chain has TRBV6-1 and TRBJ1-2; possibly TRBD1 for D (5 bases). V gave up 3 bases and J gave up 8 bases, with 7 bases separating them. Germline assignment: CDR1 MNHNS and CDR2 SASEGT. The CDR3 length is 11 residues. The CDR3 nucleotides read TGTGCCAGCAGTGATAGGGGCGGCTACACCTTC. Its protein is CASSDRGGYTF.

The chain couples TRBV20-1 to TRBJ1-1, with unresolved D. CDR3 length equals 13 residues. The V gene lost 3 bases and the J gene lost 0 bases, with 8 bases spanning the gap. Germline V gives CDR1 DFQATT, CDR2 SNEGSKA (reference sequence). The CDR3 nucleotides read TGCAGTGCTAGCCCTTACTTGAACACTGAAGCTTTCTTT. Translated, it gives CSASPYLNTEAFF.

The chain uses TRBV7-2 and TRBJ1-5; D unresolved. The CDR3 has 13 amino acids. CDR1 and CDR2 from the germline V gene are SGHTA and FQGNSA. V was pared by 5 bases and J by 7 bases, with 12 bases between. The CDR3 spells CASSVGAGQPQHF. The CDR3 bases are TGTGCCAGCAGCGTGGGTGCGGGCCAGCCCCAGCATTTT.

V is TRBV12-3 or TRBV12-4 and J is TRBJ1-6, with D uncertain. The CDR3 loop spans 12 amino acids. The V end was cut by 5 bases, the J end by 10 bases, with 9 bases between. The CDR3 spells CASSPGKSPLHF. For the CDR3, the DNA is TGTGCCAGCAGTCCCGGCAAGTCACCCCTCCACTTT.

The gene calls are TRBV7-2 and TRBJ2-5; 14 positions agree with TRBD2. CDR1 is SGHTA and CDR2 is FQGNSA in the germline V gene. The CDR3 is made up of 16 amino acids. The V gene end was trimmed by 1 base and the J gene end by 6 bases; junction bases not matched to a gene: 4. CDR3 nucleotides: TGTGCCAGCAGCTTAGGGGGACTAGCGGGGGTGAAGACCCAGTACTTC. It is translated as CASSLGGLAGVKTQYF.

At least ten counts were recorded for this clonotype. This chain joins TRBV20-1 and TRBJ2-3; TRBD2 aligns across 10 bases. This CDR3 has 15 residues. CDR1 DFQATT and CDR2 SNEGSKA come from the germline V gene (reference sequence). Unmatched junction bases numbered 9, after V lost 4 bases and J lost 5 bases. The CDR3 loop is CSAIDLAGEVDTQYF. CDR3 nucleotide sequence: TGCAGTGCTATTGATCTAGCGGGAGAAGTAGATACGCAGTATTTT.

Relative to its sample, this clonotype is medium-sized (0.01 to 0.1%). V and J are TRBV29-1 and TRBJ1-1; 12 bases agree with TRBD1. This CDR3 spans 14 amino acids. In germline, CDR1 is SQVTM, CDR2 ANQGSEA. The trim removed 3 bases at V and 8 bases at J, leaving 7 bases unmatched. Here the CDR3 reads CSVDVGQGAREAFF. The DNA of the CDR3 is TGCAGCGTTGACGTGGGACAGGGGGCGCGCGAAGCTTTCTTT.

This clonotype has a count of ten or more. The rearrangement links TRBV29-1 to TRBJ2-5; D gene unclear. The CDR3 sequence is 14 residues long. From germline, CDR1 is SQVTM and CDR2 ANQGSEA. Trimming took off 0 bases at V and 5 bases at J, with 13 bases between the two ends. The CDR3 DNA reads TGCAGCGTTGAAGAAAGGGCAGTAGGGGAGACCCAGTACTTC. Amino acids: CSVEERAVGETQYF.

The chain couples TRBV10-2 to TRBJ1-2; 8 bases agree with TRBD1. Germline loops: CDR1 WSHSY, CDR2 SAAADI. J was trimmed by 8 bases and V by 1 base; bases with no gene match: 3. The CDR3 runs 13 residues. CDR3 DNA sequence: TGCGCCAGCAGTGAGTTTCGGACAGGGGGCTACACCTTC. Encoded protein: CASSEFRTGGYTF.

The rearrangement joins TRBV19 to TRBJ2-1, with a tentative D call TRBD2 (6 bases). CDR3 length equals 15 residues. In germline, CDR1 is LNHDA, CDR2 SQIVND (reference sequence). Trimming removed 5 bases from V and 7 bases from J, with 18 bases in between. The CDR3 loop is CASSPEGRPGNEQFF. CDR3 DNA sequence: TGTGCCAGTAGTCCGGAAGGGAGGCCCGGGAATGAGCAGTTCTTC.

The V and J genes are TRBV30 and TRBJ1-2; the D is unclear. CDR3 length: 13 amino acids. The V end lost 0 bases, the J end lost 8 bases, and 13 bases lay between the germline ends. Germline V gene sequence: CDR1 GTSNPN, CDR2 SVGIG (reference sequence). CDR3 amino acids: CAWSVTHPGGYTF. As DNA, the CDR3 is TGTGCCTGGAGTGTGACACATCCCGGAGGCTACACCTTC.

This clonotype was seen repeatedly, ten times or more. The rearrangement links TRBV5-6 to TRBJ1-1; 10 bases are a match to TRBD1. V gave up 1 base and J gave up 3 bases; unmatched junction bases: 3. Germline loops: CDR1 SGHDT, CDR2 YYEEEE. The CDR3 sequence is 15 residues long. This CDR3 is CASSLLDRGDTEAFF. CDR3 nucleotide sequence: TGTGCCAGCAGCTTGTTGGACAGGGGGGACACTGAAGCTTTCTTT.

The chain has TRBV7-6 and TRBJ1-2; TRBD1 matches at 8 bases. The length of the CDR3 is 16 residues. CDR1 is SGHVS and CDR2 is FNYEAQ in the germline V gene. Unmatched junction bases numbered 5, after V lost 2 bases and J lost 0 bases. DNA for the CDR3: TGTGCCAGCAGCTTACAAGGGACAGGCCCTAACTATGGCTACACCTTC. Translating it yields CASSLQGTGPNYGYTF.

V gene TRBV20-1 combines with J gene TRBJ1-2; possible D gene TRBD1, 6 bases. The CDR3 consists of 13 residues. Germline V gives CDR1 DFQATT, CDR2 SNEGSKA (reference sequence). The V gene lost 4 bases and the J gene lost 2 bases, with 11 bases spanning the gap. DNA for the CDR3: TGCAGTGCTACACAGGGAGGAAACTATGGCTACACCTTC. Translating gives CSATQGGNYGYTF.

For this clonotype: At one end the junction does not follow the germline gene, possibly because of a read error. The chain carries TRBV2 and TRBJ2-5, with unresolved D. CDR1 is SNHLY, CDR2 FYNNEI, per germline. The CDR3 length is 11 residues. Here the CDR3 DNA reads TGTGCCAGCAGTGAGTCCCCGCTGTTAAGATTC. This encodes CASSESPLLRF.

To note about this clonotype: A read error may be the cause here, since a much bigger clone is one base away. The CDR3 DNA reads as TGCGCCAGCAGCCAAGGATCCCGGGTTTCGGAAGCTTTCTTT. Protein: CASSQGSRVSEAFF. The chain recombines TRBV4-1 with TRBJ1-1; D is undetermined. V was pared by 1 base and J by 8 bases, with 14 bases between. This CDR3 is built from 14 residues. CDR1 is MGHRA, CDR2 YSYEKL, per germline.

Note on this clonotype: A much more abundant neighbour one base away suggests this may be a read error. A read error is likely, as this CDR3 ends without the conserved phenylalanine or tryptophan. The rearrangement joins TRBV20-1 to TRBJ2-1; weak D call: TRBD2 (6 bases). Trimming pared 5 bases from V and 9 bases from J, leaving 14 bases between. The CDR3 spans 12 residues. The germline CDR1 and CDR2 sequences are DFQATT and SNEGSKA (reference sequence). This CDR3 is CSARRDSAEQFL. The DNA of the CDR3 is TGCAGTGCTCGCCGGGACTCAGCTGAGCAGTTCCTC.

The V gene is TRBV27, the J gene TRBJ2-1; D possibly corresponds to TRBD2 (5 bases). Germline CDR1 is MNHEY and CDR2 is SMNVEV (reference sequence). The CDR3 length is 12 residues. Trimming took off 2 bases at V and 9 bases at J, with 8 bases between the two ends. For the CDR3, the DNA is TGTGCCAGCAGTTTAGGAGAGGGTGAGCAGTTCTTC. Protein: CASSLGEGEQFF.

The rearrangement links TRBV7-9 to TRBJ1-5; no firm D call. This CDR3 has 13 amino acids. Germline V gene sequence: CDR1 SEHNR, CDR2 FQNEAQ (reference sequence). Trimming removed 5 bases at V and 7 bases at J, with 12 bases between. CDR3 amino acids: CASSGGPRQPQHF. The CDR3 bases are TGTGCCAGCAGCGGAGGGCCCCGCCAGCCCCAGCATTTT.

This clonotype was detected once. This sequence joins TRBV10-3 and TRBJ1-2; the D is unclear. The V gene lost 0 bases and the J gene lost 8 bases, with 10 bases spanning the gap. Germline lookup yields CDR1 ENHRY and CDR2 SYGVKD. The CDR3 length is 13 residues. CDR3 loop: CAISESPKAGYTF. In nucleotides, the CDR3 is TGTGCCATCAGTGAGTCCCCGAAGGCGGGCTACACCTTC.

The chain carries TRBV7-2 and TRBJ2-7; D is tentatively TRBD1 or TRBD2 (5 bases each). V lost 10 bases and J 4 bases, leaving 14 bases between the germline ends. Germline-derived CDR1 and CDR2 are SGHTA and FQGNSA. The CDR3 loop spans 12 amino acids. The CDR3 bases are TGTGCCACTCGGGGCCTAACATACGAGCAGTACTTC. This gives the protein CATRGLTYEQYF.

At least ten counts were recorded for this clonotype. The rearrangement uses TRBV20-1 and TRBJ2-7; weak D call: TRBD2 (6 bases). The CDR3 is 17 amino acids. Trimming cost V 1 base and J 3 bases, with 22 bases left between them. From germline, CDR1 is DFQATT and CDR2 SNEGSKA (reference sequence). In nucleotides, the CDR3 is TGCAGTGCTAGAGTTTTGGGGGACCGGGGGTATGACTACGAGCAGTACTTC. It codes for CSARVLGDRGYDYEQYF.